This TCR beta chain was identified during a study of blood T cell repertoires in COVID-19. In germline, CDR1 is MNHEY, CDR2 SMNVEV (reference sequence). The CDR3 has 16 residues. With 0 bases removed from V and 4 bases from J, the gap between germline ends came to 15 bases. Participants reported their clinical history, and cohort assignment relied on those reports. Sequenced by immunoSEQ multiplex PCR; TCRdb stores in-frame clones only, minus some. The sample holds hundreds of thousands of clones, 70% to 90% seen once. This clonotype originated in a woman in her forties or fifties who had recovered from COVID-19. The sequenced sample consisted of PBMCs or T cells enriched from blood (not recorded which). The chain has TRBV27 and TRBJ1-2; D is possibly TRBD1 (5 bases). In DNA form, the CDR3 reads TGTGCCAGCAGTTTATCGGGCGGGGGACCCAGCTATGGCTACACCTTC. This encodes CASSLSGGGPSYGYTF.